This T cell receptor beta chain was identified in a study of T cell changes during pregnancy in multiple sclerosis (dated 2019 in TCRdb). For the wider study: In women with multiple sclerosis, the researchers looked at how the T cell repertoire shifted as pregnancy progressed.

Details on this clone: What this receptor recognizes is not known. Within one base of it there is no much larger clone, and no base qualities were kept.

The germline V gene gives CDR1 as MDHEN and CDR2 as SYDVKM. From cysteine to phenylalanine, the CDR3 is 14 amino acids long. Solely the CDR3 DNA is kept, with 42 bases framed from the first base. Germline trimming: 2 bases from V, 6 bases from J; junction bases outside gene matches: 5. Preparation of the library involved the immunoSEQ multiplex PCR assay. This immuneACCESS table, as held by TCRdb, lists in-frame sequences with V and J called but not all clones. Of the missing ones, under half trace to an unresolved V gene in checked studies; the others have no known cause. Within this sample are around 57,000 clones, with 80% to 90% of them counted one time only. In total, the top ten clones hold roughly 0.82% of the sample.

The receptor comes from a female donor in good health, enrolled as a control in a pregnancy study. Recombination connected TRBV28 to TRBJ2-7; 9 central bases correspond to TRBD1. The starting material was peripheral blood, obtained in the first trimester of pregnancy. The sequence in DNA is TGTGCCAGCAGTTTACGGGACAGGGTGAGCGAGCAGTACTTC. This yields the protein CASSLRDRVSEQYF.